This T cell receptor beta chain originates from a study of T cell responses to AZD1222 COVID-19 vaccine (dated by TCRdb to the early 2020s). In the study overall: AZD1222 recipients given second doses at about 4 weeks or at about 12 weeks were pooled, since spike-specific TCR depth and breadth were not found to differ between the two schedules. TCR sequencing covered some 240 trial participants: 207 given two doses of AZD1222 and some 25 given two doses of MenACWY control vaccine. Trial participants were enrolled into age subgroups of 18-55, 56-69 and 70-plus years, which contained about 150, 27 and 61 TCR-sequenced participants, respectively. Results and caveats for the whole study, not just this receptor: Because no samples from the day 14 peak response were available, repertoires could be characterized only after the peak T cell response. Nearly half of unique spike-specific TCRs reportedly recognized epitopes outside regions mutated in the B.1.351 and B.1.1.7 variants. CD4 TCRs associated with the vaccine covered the entire spike protein, and the dominant responses were in regions 160-218 and 743-854. Conclusions about previously exposed vaccinees are limited because only six or seven AZD1222 recipients were SARS-CoV-2 seropositive at baseline. After two AZD1222 doses, both the breadth and the depth of spike-specific TCRs were significantly higher than at day 0 and than in MenACWY recipients. In the small 56-69-year group, the increase in depth fell short of significance, most likely because of low power. Participants were mostly white British, with more females than males. The authors suggested clonal diversity may have been underestimated.

Worth noting for this clone: Its target antigen remains unknown. One base away there is no much larger clone; base qualities are not given.

The CDR3 measures 15 amino acids from cysteine to phenylalanine. Just CDR3 DNA is preserved here, 45 bases in frame from base 1. The germline V gene specifies MNHEY as CDR1 and SVGAGI as CDR2. Germline trimming amounts to 4 bases on V and 5 bases on J, with 5 as the count of junction bases outside the gene matches. The CDR3 regions of human TCRbeta chains were analyzed by immunosequencing. The paper's data handling went like this. Repertoire TCRs were checked for matches against a reference library of SARS-CoV-2-specific TCRs that had been generated using the MIRA antigen-specificity platform. Breadth was defined as the fraction of unique TCRs that were SARS-CoV-2-associated. Depth was defined as the fraction of total T cells that were SARS-CoV-2-associated. Using the MIRA data, every spike-specific TCR was mapped to the spike region that the TCR reacted to and assigned to either a CD4 or a CD8 class. Log10-transformed breadth and depth values were compared by one-way ANOVA with Sidak's multiple comparisons tests. The table comes from immuneACCESS by way of TCRdb, which keeps in-frame sequences with V and J called. Part of the clones is missing from these tables; in studies checked, under half for an unresolved V gene and the rest for unknown reasons. D and trimming were read from the DNA, whereas the V and J calls and clone size are those reported in that table. This sample lists just under 100,000 clones; 70% to 90% were detected once. Of the sample, roughly 3% falls within the top ten clones.

The label giving this sample's time point can be read as: baseline before first vaccination. Samples from vaccinated people were obtained from the UK trials COV001 and COV002, which included a single-blind randomized controlled phase 2/3 trial of AZD1222 (ChAdOx1 nCoV-19) in healthy adults. Trial participant PBMC samples were collected at day 0 and day 28 after the second dose for TCRbeta chain sequencing. The rearranged segments are TRBV6-5 and TRBJ2-7, and 13 bases in between align with TRBD2. This sequence was found in an adult in good health. Material: peripheral blood, obtained on day 0 of AZD1222 vaccination. The CDR3 region has the sequence CASSFRLAGGHEQYF. The sequenced DNA is TGTGCCAGCAGTTTCCGACTAGCGGGGGGACACGAGCAGTACTTC.